Listed below are T cell receptor beta chains from one sample, sequenced in a study of blood T cell repertoires in COVID-19. Measured with immunoSEQ multiplex PCR; TCRdb has only the in-frame clones, and not every one. The profile shows about 380,000 clones, 85% of them singletons. The sample was peripheral blood. These receptors were taken from a young woman with acute or convalescent COVID-19. Both conserved end residues are part of each CDR3. The D gene is left open where the match is weak. Clone size, where shown, is once, few, many, or a class for clones that have expanded.

TRBD1,TRBV7-3,14,NA,TRBJ2-3,TGTGCCAGCCAGGACAGGTATAGCACAGATACGCAGTATTTT,CASQDRYSTDTQYF
TRBD1,TRBV6-5,15,NA,TRBJ1-6,TGTGCCAGCAGTCGACAGGGGATCCAATTGGCACCCCTCCACTTT,CASSRQGIQLAPLHF
TRBD1,TRBV7-2,15,NA,TRBJ1-4,TGTGCCAGCAGCCTCTTAGGACAGGGAGGAGAAAAACTGTTTTTT,CASSLLGQGGEKLFF
NA,TRBV2,15,NA,TRBJ2-4,TGTGCCAGCAGTGAAGCGGACGGTAGCGGAGACATTCAGTACTTC,CASSEADGSGDIQYF
TRBD1,TRBV2,15,NA,TRBJ2-7,TGTGCCAGCAGTGGGGACAGGGGCGTCTCCTACGAGCAGTACTTC,CASSGDRGVSYEQYF
NA,TRBV18,10,NA,TRBJ2-3,TGTGCCAGCTCTTCGGGAACGCAGTATTTT,CASSSGTQYF
TRBD1,TRBV24-1,15,once,TRBJ1-3,TGTGCCAGGCTTCGGCGGGACAGCTCTGGAAACACCATATATTTT,CARLRRDSSGNTIYF
TRBD2,TRBV28,16,NA,TRBJ2-1,TGTGCCAGCAGTCCCAGTAGCGGGAGACTCGGGGATGAGCAGTTCTTC,CASSPSSGRLGDEQFF
TRBD2,TRBV5-4,16,few,TRBJ2-3,TGTGCCAGCAGCTTGGGCCAAGCGGGATACACAGATACGCAGTATTTT,CASSLGQAGYTDTQYF
NA,TRBV19,14,NA,TRBJ2-7,TGTGCCAGTAGTATATCCAGCGGACCTACGGCGCAGTACTTC,CASSISSGPTAQYF
TRBD1,TRBV5-7,18,NA,TRBJ1-4,TGTGCCAGCAGCTTGGCGCGGACAGGGTTGATTAAAAATGAAAAACTGTTTTTT,CASSLARTGLIKNEKLFF
NA,TRBV21-1,15,NA,TRBJ2-3,NA,CASSKVGQGADTQYF
NA,TRBV27,18,NA,TRBJ1-1,TGTGCCAGCAGTTTAAGGTCCCGGGACTGGAATGGGAACACTGAAGCTTTCTTT,CASSLRSRDWNGNTEAFF
TRBD2,TRBV10-2,15,NA,TRBJ2-4,TGCGCCAGTCGAGGGACTAGCGGGTCCAAAAACATTCAGTACTTC,CASRGTSGSKNIQYF
NA,TRBV27,15,NA,TRBJ2-1,TGTGCCAGCAGTTTTGGTAGCACCTCCTACAATGAGCAGTTCTTC,CASSFGSTSYNEQFF
NA,TRBV5-5,15,NA,TRBJ2-4,TGTGCCAGCAGCTTGGGGCCCCTAGCCAAAAACATTCAGTACTTC,CASSLGPLAKNIQYF
NA,TRBV28,16,NA,TRBJ2-5,TGTGCCAGCAGTTTTTGGGGGGGGGCGTTTCAAGAGACCCAGTACTTC,CASSFWGGAFQETQYF
TRBD1,TRBV4-2,15,few,TRBJ1-1,TGTGCCAGCAGCCAACCGGGACAGCAGAACACTGAAGCTTTCTTT,CASSQPGQQNTEAFF
NA,TRBV5-4,15,once,TRBJ1-2,TGTGCCAGCAGCTTCCCCTCGGGGGCTAACTATGGCTACACCTTC,CASSFPSGANYGYTF